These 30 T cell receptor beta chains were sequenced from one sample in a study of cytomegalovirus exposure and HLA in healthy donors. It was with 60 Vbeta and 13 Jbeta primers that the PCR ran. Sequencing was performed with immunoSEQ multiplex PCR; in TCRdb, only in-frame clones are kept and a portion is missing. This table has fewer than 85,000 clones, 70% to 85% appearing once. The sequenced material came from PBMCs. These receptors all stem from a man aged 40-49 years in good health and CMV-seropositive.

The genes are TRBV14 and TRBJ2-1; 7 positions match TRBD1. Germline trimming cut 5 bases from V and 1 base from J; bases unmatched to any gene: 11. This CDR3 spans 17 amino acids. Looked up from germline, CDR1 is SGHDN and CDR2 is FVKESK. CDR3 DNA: TGTGCCAGCAGCGAGACTCACAGGGGTCGGTCCTACAATGAGCAGTTCTTC. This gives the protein CASSETHRGRSYNEQFF.

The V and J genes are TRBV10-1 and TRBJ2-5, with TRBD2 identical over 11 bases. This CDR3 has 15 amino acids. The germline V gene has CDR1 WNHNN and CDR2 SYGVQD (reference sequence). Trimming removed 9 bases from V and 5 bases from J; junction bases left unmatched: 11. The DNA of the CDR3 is TGCGCCAGACGTCTAGCGGGGGGCCTGAGGGAGACCCAGTACTTC. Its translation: CARRLAGGLRETQYF.

CDR3 sequence: CASSLNRNSPLHF. Here the CDR3 DNA reads TGTGCCAGCAGTTTAAACAGGAATTCACCCCTCCACTTT. The chain recombines TRBV27 with TRBJ1-6, with D possibly matching TRBD1 (5 bases). In germline, CDR1 is MNHEY, CDR2 SMNVEV (reference sequence). The CDR3 is 13 residues long. Trimming cost V 2 bases and J 7 bases, with 6 bases left between them.

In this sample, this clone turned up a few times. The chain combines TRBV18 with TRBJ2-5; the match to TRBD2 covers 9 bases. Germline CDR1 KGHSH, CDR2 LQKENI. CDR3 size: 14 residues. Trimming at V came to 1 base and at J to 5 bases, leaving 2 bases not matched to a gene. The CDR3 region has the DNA TGTGCCAGCTCACCACGGACTAGCGTCGAGACCCAGTACTTC. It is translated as CASSPRTSVETQYF. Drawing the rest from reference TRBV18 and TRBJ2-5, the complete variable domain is NAGVMQNPRHLVRRRGQEARLRCSPMKGHSHVYWYRQLPEEGLKFMVYLQKENIIDESGMPKERFSAEFPKEGPSILRIQQVVRGDSAAYFCASSPRTSVETQYFGPGTRLLVL.

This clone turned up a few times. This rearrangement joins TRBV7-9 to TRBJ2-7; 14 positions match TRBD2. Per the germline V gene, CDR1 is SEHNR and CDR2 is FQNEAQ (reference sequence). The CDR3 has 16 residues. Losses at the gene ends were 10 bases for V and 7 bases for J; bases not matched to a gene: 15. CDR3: CATFPTSGGVSREQYF. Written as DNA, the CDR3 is TGTGCCACTTTCCCGACTAGCGGGGGGGTGTCGAGGGAGCAGTACTTC.

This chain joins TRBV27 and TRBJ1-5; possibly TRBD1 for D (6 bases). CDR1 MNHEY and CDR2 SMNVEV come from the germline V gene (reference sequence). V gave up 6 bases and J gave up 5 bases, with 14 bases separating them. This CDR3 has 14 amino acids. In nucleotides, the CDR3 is TGTGCCAGCAGCACTTTGGGGGCGGATCAGCCCCAGCATTTT. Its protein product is CASSTLGADQPQHF.

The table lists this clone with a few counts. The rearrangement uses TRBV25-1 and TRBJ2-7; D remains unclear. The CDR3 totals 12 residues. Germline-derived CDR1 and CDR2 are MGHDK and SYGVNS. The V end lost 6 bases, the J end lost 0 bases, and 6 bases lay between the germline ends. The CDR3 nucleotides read TGTGCCAGCAGGGGCTTCTCCTACGAGCAGTACTTC. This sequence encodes CASRGFSYEQYF.

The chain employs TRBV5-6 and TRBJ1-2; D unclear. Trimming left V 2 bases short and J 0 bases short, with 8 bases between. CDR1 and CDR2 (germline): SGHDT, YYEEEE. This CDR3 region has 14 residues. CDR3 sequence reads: CASSFNRANYGYTF. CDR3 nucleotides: TGTGCCAGCAGCTTTAACAGAGCTAACTATGGCTACACCTTC.

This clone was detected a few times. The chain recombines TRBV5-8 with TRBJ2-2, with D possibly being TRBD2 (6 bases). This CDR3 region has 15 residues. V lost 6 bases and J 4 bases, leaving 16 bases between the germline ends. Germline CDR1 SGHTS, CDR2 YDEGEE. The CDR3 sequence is CASIRGGFGTGELFF. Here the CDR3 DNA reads TGTGCCAGCATTAGGGGAGGATTCGGCACCGGGGAGCTGTTTTTT. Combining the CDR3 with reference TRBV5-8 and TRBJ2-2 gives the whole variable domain EAGVTQSPTHLIKTRGQQATLRCSPISGHTSVYWYQQALGLGLQFLLWYDEGEERNRGNFPPRFSGRQFPNYSSELNVNALELEDSALYLCASIRGGFGTGELFFGEGSRLTVL.

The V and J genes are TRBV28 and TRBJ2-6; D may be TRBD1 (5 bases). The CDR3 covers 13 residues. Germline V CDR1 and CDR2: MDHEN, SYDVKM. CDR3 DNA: TGTGGTGCAGGGTACTCTGGGGCCAACGTCCTGACTTTC. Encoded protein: CGAGYSGANVLTF.

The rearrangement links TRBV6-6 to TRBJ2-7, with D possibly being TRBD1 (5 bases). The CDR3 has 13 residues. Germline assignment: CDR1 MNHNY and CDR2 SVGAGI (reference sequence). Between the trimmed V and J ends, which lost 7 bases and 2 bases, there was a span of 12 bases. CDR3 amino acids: CASTHRYPYEQYF. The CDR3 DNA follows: TGTGCCAGCACCCACAGGTACCCCTACGAGCAGTACTTC.

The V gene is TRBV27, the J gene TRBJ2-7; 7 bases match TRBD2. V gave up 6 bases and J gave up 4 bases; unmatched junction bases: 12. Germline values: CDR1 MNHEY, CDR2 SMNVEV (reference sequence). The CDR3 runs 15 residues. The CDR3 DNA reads TGTGCCAGCAGCCCGGAGCGGGATTGGGAATACGAGCAGTACTTC. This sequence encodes CASSPERDWEYEQYF.

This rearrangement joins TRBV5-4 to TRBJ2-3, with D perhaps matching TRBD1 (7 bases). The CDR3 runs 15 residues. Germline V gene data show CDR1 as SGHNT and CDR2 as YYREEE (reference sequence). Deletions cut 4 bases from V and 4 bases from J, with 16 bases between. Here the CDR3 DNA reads TGTGCCAGCAGCCCCAGGGTCAGGGGGGCAGATACGCAGTATTTT. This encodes CASSPRVRGADTQYF.

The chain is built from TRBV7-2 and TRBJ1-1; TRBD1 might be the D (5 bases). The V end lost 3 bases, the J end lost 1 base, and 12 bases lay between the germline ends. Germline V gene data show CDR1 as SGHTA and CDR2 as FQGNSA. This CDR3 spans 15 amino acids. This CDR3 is CASSFGQGTNTEAFF. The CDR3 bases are TGTGCCAGCAGCTTCGGACAAGGAACGAACACTGAAGCTTTCTTT. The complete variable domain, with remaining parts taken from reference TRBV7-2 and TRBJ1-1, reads GAGVSQSPSNKVTEKGKDVELRCDPISGHTALYWYRQSLGQGLEFLIYFQGNSAPDKSGLPSDRFSAERTGGSVSTLTIQRTQQEDSAVYLCASSFGQGTNTEAFFGQGTRLTVV.

In DNA, the CDR3 is TGTGCCAGCACGGTAGCGGTGGGGCCCTACGAGCAGTACTTC. Translated: CASTVAVGPYEQYF. This chain joins TRBV6-5 and TRBJ2-7; TRBD2 might be the D (6 bases). The CDR3 runs to 14 residues. V lost 7 bases and J 2 bases, leaving 15 bases between the germline ends. Germline V gene lookup returns CDR1 MNHEY and CDR2 SVGAGI.

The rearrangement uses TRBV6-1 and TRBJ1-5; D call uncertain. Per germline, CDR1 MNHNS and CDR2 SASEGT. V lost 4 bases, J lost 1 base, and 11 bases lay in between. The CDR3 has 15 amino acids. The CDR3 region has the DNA TGTGCCAGCAGTGTGTTCAGAGGGAGCAATCAGCCCCAGCATTTT. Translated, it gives CASSVFRGSNQPQHF.

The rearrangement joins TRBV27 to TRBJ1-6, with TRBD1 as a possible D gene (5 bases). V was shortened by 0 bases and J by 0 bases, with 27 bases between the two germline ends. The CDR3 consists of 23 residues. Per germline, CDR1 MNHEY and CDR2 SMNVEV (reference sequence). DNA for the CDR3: TGTGCCAGCAGTTTATCGGACCACCATCCGGGACTAGCCGGTAACTCCTATAATTCACCCCTCCACTTT. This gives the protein CASSLSDHHPGLAGNSYNSPLHF.

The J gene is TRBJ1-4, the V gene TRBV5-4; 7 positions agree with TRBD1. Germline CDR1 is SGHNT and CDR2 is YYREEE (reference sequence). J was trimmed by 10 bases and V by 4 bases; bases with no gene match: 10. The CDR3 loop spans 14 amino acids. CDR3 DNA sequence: TGTGCCAGCAGCCCCGGGACAGTAGGGGCAAAACTGTTTTTT. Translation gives CASSPGTVGAKLFF.

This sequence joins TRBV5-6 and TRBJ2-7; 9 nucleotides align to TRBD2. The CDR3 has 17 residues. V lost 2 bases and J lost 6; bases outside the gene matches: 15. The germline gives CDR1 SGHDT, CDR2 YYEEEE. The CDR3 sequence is CASSLFASGVKSTEQYF. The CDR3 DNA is TGTGCCAGCAGCTTATTTGCTAGCGGGGTCAAATCAACCGAGCAGTACTTC.

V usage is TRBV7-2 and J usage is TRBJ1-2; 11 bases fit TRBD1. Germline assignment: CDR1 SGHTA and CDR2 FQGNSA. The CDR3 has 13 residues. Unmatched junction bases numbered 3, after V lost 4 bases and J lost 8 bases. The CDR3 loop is CASSSGQGEGYTF. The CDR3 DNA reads TGTGCCAGCAGCTCGGGACAGGGGGAAGGCTACACCTTC.

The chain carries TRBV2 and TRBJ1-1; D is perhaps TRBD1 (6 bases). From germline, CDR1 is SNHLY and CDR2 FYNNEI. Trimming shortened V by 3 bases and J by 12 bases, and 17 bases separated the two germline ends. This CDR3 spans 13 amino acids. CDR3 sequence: CASSERMDSRTFF. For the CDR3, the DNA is TGTGCCAGCAGTGAGCGAATGGACAGTAGAACTTTCTTT.

The CDR3 DNA reads as TGTGCCAGCTGTAGCATTCTAGCGACTTCCTACAATGAGCAGTTCTTC. It yields the protein CASCSILATSYNEQFF. The rearrangement links TRBV25-1 to TRBJ2-1; a possible D gene is TRBD2 (6 bases). Trimming took 8 bases from V and 1 from J, leaving 18 bases between them. This CDR3 contains 16 residues. The germline CDR1 and CDR2 sequences are MGHDK and SYGVNS.

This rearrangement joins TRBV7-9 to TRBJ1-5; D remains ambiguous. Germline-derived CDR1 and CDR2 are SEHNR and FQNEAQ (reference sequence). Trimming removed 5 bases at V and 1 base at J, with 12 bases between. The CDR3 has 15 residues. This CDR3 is CASSPSLLSNQPQHF. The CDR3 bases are TGTGCCAGCAGCCCGAGTCTACTGAGCAATCAGCCCCAGCATTTT.

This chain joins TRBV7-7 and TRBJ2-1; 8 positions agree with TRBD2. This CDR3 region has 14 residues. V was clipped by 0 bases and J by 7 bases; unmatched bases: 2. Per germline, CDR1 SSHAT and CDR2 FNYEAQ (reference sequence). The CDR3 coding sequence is TGTGCCAGCAGCTTAGCCGGGAGGGCGAATGAGCAGTTCTTC. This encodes CASSLAGRANEQFF.

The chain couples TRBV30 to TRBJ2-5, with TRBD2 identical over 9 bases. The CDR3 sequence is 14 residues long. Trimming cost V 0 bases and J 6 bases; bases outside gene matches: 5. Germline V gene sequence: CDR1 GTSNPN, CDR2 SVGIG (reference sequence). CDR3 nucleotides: TGTGCCTGGAGTGTCCTTAGCGGGAGTAAGACCCAGTACTTC. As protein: CAWSVLSGSKTQYF.

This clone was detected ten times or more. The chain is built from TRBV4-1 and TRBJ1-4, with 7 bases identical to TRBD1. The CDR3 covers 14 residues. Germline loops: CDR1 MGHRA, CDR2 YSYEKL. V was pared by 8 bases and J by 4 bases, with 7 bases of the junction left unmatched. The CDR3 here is CASGPGQFNEKLFF. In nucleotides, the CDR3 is TGCGCCAGCGGACCGGGACAGTTTAATGAAAAACTGTTTTTT.

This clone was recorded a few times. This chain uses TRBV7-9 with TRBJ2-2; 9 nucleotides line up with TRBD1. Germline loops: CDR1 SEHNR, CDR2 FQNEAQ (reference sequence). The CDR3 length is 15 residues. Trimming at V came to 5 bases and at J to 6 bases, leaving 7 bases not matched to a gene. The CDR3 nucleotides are TGTGCCAGCAGCCCCGGGGGACAGGGATCCGGGGAGCTGTTTTTT. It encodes CASSPGGQGSGELFF.

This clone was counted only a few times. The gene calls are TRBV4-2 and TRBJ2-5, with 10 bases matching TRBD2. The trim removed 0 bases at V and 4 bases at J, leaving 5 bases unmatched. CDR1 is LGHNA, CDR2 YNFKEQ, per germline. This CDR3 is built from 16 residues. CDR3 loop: CASSQDYRTSGETQYF. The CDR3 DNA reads TGTGCCAGCAGCCAAGACTACCGGACTAGCGGAGAGACCCAGTACTTC.

The CDR3 region has the DNA TGTGCCAGTAGTATCCGGGCCAGGGCAAATAGCAATCAGCCCCAGCATTTT. Amino acid sequence: CASSIRARANSNQPQHF. The chain links TRBV19 to TRBJ1-5; the D gene is possibly TRBD1 (5 bases). Trimming stripped 3 bases from V and 0 bases from J, with 15 bases between. This CDR3 is 17 amino acids long. Germline values: CDR1 LNHDA, CDR2 SQIVND (reference sequence).

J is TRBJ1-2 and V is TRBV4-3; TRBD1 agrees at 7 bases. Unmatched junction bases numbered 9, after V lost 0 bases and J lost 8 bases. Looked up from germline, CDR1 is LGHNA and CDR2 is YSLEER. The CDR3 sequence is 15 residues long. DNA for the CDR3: TGCGCCAGCAGCCAAGATTGGACAGGCCCTAGGGGCTACACCTTC. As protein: CASSQDWTGPRGYTF.